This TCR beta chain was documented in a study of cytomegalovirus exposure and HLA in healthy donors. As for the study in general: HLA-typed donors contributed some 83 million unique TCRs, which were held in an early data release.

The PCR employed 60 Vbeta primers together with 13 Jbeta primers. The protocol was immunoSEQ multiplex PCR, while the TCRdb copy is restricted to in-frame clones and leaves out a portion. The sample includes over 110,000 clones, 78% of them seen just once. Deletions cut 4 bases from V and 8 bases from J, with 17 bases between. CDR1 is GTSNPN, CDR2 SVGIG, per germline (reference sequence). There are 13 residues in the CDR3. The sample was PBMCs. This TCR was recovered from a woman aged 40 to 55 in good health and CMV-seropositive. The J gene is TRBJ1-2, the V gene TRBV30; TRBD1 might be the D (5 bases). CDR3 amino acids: CAWTPGGMGGYTF. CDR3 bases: TGTGCCTGGACCCCCGGGGGGATGGGAGGCTACACCTTC.